This TCR beta chain is from a study of molecular identifiers for immune sequencing clone quantification. The trim removed 5 bases at V and 6 bases at J, leaving 15 bases unmatched. Germline V gene lookup returns CDR1 SEHNR and CDR2 FQNEAQ (reference sequence). There are 16 residues in the CDR3. This clonotype has at least ten counts. One entry per CDR3 protein results from TCRdb running MiXCR on the PCR reads. The sample lists tens of thousands of distinct CDR3 sequences, under 30% occurring once. V is TRBV7-9 and J is TRBJ1-2; 7 bases map to TRBD1. Sequencing was performed on naive CD8+ T cells from blood, with Jurkat cell RNA spiked in. Subset in this sample: FACS-sorted CD8+CD4-CCR7+CD45RA+ naive T cells. The source is a human donor in good health. Some libraries in this study had Jurkat cell RNA spiked in. The CDR3 bases are TGTGCCAGCAGCCCACAAGTCGGGACAGCGTTTAATGGCTACACCTTC. This translates into CASSPQVGTAFNGYTF.